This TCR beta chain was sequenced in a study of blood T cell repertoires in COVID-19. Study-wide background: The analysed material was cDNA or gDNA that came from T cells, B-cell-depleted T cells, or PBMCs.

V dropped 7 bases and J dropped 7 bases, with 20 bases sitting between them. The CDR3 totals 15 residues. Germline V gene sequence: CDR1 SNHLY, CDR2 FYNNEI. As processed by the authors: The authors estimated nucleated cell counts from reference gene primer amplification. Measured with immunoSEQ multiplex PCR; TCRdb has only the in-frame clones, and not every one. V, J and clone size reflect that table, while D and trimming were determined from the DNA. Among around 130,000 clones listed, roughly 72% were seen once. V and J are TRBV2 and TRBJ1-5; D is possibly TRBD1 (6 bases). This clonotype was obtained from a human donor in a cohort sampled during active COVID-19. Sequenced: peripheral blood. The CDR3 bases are TGTGCCAGCACAGAACAGGGTCCCGCTAGACAGCCCCAGCATTTT. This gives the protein CASTEQGPARQPQHF.